This TCR beta chain was observed in a study of CD8+CD57+ T cells in acquired aplastic anemia. About the research overall: DNA per sorted CD4+ or CD8+ sample ranged roughly 0.17 to 27.4 ug, averaging roughly 3.2 ug.

Profiling of TCR beta VDJ combinations and CDR3 sequences used genomic DNA as template. TCRdb re-called the reads through MiXCR, storing one row per CDR3 protein. The sample holds approximately 200,000 distinct CDR3 sequences; 54% are singletons and the top ten take more than 15%. The study's findings and limits: It was found that under 30 CD8+ CDR3 sequences were shared between patients and controls. Between patients and controls, CD8+ Simpson's diversity did not vary significantly.

As regards this clonotype: Its antigen is currently unknown. This may stem from a read error, because a much larger clone lies one nucleotide away.

The CDR3 consists of 13 residues. Germline CDR1 is SGHRS and CDR2 is YFSETQ. The origin of this receptor is a human donor in good health, serving as a control. The chain employs TRBV5-1 and TRBJ1-5; D gene ambiguous. The sample consisted of sorted CD4+, CD8+, or CD8+CD57+ T cells (not recorded which) from PBMCs. The CDR3 bases are TGCGCCAGCAGCTTAGGCAAAAATCAGCCCCTGCATTTT. It codes for CASSLGKNQPLHF.